Following are 32 T cell receptor beta chains from one sample sequenced in a study of T cells and Merkel cell carcinoma outcomes. The method was immunoSEQ multiplex PCR; TCRdb's version includes in-frame clones alone and lacks a portion of them. The table lists 15,000 to 25,000 clones, roughly 82% of them singletons. Specimen: tumor tissue from Merkel cell carcinoma. The receptors here all came from a human donor with Merkel cell carcinoma.

The rearrangement joins TRBV28 to TRBJ1-1, with D perhaps matching TRBD1 (5 bases). Germline V gene sequence: CDR1 MDHEN, CDR2 SYDVKM. The CDR3 has 15 residues. V was cut by 6 bases and J by 1 base, with 15 bases left in between. CDR3 sequence reads: CASRAPGPGNTEAFF. CDR3 nucleotide sequence: TGTGCCAGCAGGGCCCCAGGGCCAGGGAACACTGAAGCTTTCTTT.

The V call is TRBV9, the J call TRBJ2-5; weak D call: TRBD2 (5 bases). V gave up 3 bases and J gave up 4 bases, with 16 bases separating them. The CDR3 is made up of 15 amino acids. The V gene's germline CDR1 is SGDLS and CDR2 YYNGEE. The CDR3 DNA reads TGTGCCAGCAGCGCGGGGAGTGGGTTTACAGAGACCCAGTACTTC. Translated: CASSAGSGFTETQYF.

This clone has just a few counts. The chain uses TRBV9 and TRBJ1-1; perhaps TRBD1 as D (5 bases). Germline V gives CDR1 SGDLS, CDR2 YYNGEE. Trimming cost V 4 bases and J 6 bases, with 19 bases left between them. CDR3 length equals 15 residues. The CDR3 nucleotides are TGTGCCAGCAGCCCTCCGGGACCGTCCCCTCCTGAAGCTTTCTTT. Protein: CASSPPGPSPPEAFF. Full variable domain (rest looked up from reference TRBV9 and TRBJ1-1): DSGVTQTPKHLITATGQRVTLRCSPRSGDLSVYWYQQSLDQGLQFLIQYYNGEERAKGNILERFSAQQFPDLHSELNLSSLELGDSALYFCASSPPGPSPPEAFFGQGTRLTVV.

This rearrangement joins TRBV9 to TRBJ1-2, with D possibly matching TRBD1 (5 bases). The CDR3 is 12 residues long. Germline loops: CDR1 SGDLS, CDR2 YYNGEE. V was trimmed by 3 bases and J by 8 bases, leaving 11 bases between them. The CDR3 loop reads CASSAQGWGYTF. DNA for the CDR3: TGTGCCAGCAGCGCCCAGGGTTGGGGCTACACCTTC.

The J gene is TRBJ2-7, the V gene TRBV21-1; the table's D call of TRBD1 was not tested on the DNA. TRBV21-1 is a documented pseudogene. The CDR3 contains 13 residues. The CDR3, as DNA: TGTGCCAGCAGCAAAAGACAGGGGTACGAGCAGTACTTC. Its translation is CASSKRQGYEQYF.

CDR3 in amino acids: CASRPRDGDDGYTF. CDR3 in DNA: TGTGCCAGCAGACCCCGGGACGGAGACGATGGCTACACCTTC. The chain is built from TRBV6-9 and TRBJ1-2, with a tentative D call TRBD1 (5 bases). The CDR3 has 14 residues. Trimming cost V 6 bases and J 6 bases, with 17 bases left between them. Looked up from germline, CDR1 is MNHGY and CDR2 is SVAAGI.

The V call is TRBV9, the J call TRBJ2-7; 7 bases are a match to TRBD2. V lost 2 bases and J lost 3; bases outside the gene matches: 2. The germline V gene encodes CDR1 SGDLS and CDR2 YYNGEE. CDR3 length: 13 residues. CDR3 loop: CASSVGGDYEQYF. The DNA of the CDR3 is TGTGCCAGCAGCGTGGGGGGGGACTACGAGCAGTACTTC.

This clone was recorded only once. The V call is TRBV5-4, the J call TRBJ2-1; D may be TRBD1 or TRBD2 (5 bases each). The germline V gene encodes CDR1 SGHNT and CDR2 YYREEE (reference sequence). The CDR3 is 15 residues long. Trimming shortened V by 0 bases and J by 9 bases, and 16 bases separated the two germline ends. The CDR3 bases are TGTGCCAGCAGCTTGGTACAGCGGTGGGGCGTTGAGCAGTTCTTC. As protein: CASSLVQRWGVEQFF.

The chain combines TRBV7-9 with TRBJ1-1; the match to TRBD1 covers 8 bases. With 4 bases clipped from V and 6 bases from J, the junction kept 7 bases outside the gene matches. The CDR3 loop spans 14 amino acids. The germline V gene has CDR1 SEHNR and CDR2 FQNEAQ (reference sequence). As DNA, the CDR3 is TGTGCCAGCAGCTCCCTGGACAGGGAACCTGAAGCTTTCTTT. Translation gives CASSSLDREPEAFF.

This chain connects TRBV18 to TRBJ1-4, with 10 bases lining up with TRBD1. The junction had 5 bases not matched to a gene; V was cut back by 6 bases and J by 1 base. Germline loops: CDR1 KGHSH, CDR2 LQKENI. The CDR3 has 16 amino acids. The CDR3 DNA sequence: TGTGCCAGCTCTCCCCGGGACAGGGGAACTAATGAAAAACTGTTTTTT. This translates into CASSPRDRGTNEKLFF.

The genes are TRBV25-1 and TRBJ1-1; TRBD1 is a possible D gene (5 bases). Germline loops: CDR1 MGHDK, CDR2 SYGVNS. The length of the CDR3 is 15 residues. Trimming removed 2 bases from V and 4 bases from J, with 14 bases in between. The CDR3, as DNA: TGTGCCAGCAGTGAAACGGAATTGGGGGGCACTGAAGCTTTCTTT. This encodes CASSETELGGTEAFF.

The chain carries TRBV9 and TRBJ1-2; D remains ambiguous. The CDR3 loop spans 13 amino acids. In germline, CDR1 is SGDLS, CDR2 YYNGEE. The V gene lost 7 bases and the J gene lost 0 bases, with 10 bases spanning the gap. CDR3 amino acids: CASGENANYGYTF. CDR3 bases: TGTGCCAGCGGAGAAAATGCTAACTATGGCTACACCTTC. The full variable domain, with the rest looked up from reference TRBV9 and TRBJ1-2, is DSGVTQTPKHLITATGQRVTLRCSPRSGDLSVYWYQQSLDQGLQFLIQYYNGEERAKGNILERFSAQQFPDLHSELNLSSLELGDSALYFCASGENANYGYTFGSGTRLTVV.

The J gene is TRBJ1-2, the V gene TRBV9; 10 bases map to TRBD1. Germline-derived CDR1 and CDR2 are SGDLS and YYNGEE. The CDR3 totals 15 residues. V lost 4 bases, J lost 4 bases, and 7 bases stayed unmatched. The CDR3 bases are TGTGCCAGCAGCCTCGGGACAGGGGAAAGCTATGGCTACACCTTC. It encodes CASSLGTGESYGYTF.

The J gene is TRBJ2-7, the V gene TRBV11-2; TRBD2 agrees at 8 bases. From germline, CDR1 is SGHAT and CDR2 FQNNGV. Losses at the gene ends were 5 bases for V and 1 base for J; bases not matched to a gene: 10. This CDR3 has 16 residues. CDR3 amino acids: CASSPRGAGGSYEQYF. As DNA, the CDR3 is TGTGCCAGCAGCCCCCGGGGCGCGGGGGGTTCCTACGAGCAGTACTTC.

The chain joins TRBV5-1 to TRBJ1-6; the D is unclear. The CDR3 is 17 amino acids. Germline V gives CDR1 SGHRS, CDR2 YFSETQ. V was pared by 1 base and J by 0 bases, with 11 bases between. The CDR3 region is CASSLTAPSSYNSPLHF. The DNA for the CDR3 is TGCGCCAGCAGCTTGACCGCCCCGAGCTCCTATAATTCACCCCTCCACTTT.

The CDR3 coding sequence is TGTGCCAGCAGCCCGACAGACCTGAGGAAAGAGACCCAGTACTTC. Translated: CASSPTDLRKETQYF. This chain links TRBV7-9 with TRBJ2-5; possibly TRBD1 for D (5 bases). V was cut by 5 bases and J by 3 bases, with 16 bases left in between. The CDR3 is made up of 15 amino acids. Germline V gives CDR1 SEHNR, CDR2 FQNEAQ (reference sequence).

Only one count was recorded for this clone. The chain is built from TRBV5-1 and TRBJ2-7, with D perhaps TRBD1 (5 bases). The V and J ends lost 2 bases and 9 bases respectively, with 21 bases between them. CDR1 SGHRS and CDR2 YFSETQ come from the germline V gene. The CDR3 spans 15 residues. CDR3 in amino acids: CASSLTQGIGARQYF. In DNA, the CDR3 is TGCGCCAGCAGCTTAACGCAGGGTATTGGAGCCCGGCAGTACTTC.

The chain couples TRBV2 to TRBJ1-1; TRBD1 might be the D (5 bases). The CDR3 is made up of 11 amino acids. CDR1 and CDR2 from the germline V gene are SNHLY and FYNNEI. Trimming shortened V by 8 bases and J by 3 bases, and 7 bases separated the two germline ends. The CDR3 loop is CASRGDTEAFF. The CDR3 nucleotides read TGTGCCAGCCGGGGGGACACTGAAGCTTTCTTT.

This chain links TRBV7-2 with TRBJ1-1; the D is unclear. CDR1 is SGHTA and CDR2 is FQGNSA in the germline V gene. CDR3 length: 14 amino acids. Trimming took off 0 bases at V and 11 bases at J, with 16 bases between the two ends. The CDR3 sequence: CASSLARVLGGAFF. In nucleotides, the CDR3 is TGTGCCAGCAGCTTAGCGCGGGTCCTGGGAGGCGCTTTCTTT.

This clone occurred once. The chain links TRBV4-2 to TRBJ1-1; no clear D gene. Per the germline V gene, CDR1 is LGHNA and CDR2 is YNFKEQ. V was clipped by 1 base and J by 1 base, with 7 bases between them. The CDR3 is made up of 14 amino acids. The CDR3: CASSQGFPNTEAFF. The CDR3 DNA is TGTGCCAGCAGCCAAGGGTTCCCGAACACTGAAGCTTTCTTT.

CDR3 nucleotides: TGTGCCAGCTCACCTTATGGGACGATCTACGAGCAGTACTTC. It encodes CASSPYGTIYEQYF. The rearrangement links TRBV18 to TRBJ2-7; D is possibly TRBD1 or TRBD2 (5 bases each). The V gene's germline CDR1 is KGHSH and CDR2 LQKENI. CDR3 size: 14 residues. V gave up 3 bases and J gave up 3 bases, with 12 bases separating them.

The gene calls are TRBV7-9 and TRBJ2-7, with a tentative D call TRBD2 (6 bases). The V end was cut by 0 bases, the J end by 3 bases, with 12 bases between. CDR1 SEHNR and CDR2 FQNEAQ come from the germline V gene (reference sequence). This CDR3 region has 15 residues. CDR3 sequence reads: CASSLAGTVIYEQYF. DNA for the CDR3: TGTGCCAGCAGCTTAGCCGGGACTGTAATCTACGAGCAGTACTTC.

This clone rates as medium-sized (0.01 to 0.1%). The chain combines TRBV4-1 with TRBJ1-3; the D is unclear. Trimming removed 5 bases from V and 2 bases from J, with 10 bases in between. Germline V gene data show CDR1 as MGHRA and CDR2 as YSYEKL. This CDR3 region has 14 residues. Written as DNA, the CDR3 is TGCGCCAGCAGCGATCGGTGGCCTGGAAACACCATATATTTT. This encodes CASSDRWPGNTIYF.

The V call is TRBV27, the J call TRBJ2-3; D is uncertain. V lost 5 bases, J lost 2 bases, and 8 bases lay in between. The CDR3 runs to 13 residues. CDR1 is MNHEY, CDR2 SMNVEV, per germline (reference sequence). CDR3 sequence reads: CASSPTNTDTQYF. The CDR3, as DNA: TGTGCCAGCAGTCCGACAAACACAGATACGCAGTATTTT.

Concerning this clone: The junction departs from germline at one end; a sequencing error may be responsible. This chain uses TRBV6-5 with TRBJ1-2, with D perhaps TRBD1 (6 bases). The germline CDR1 and CDR2 sequences are MNHEY and SVGAGI. There are 14 residues in the CDR3. CDR3 sequence: CVSSHLQGQYGYTF. The DNA of the CDR3 is TGTGTCAGCAGCCATCTACAGGGTCAGTATGGCTACACCTTC.

This chain uses TRBV5-4 with TRBJ1-3; D possibly corresponds to TRBD1 (6 bases). V lost 0 bases, J lost 0 bases, and 16 bases lay in between. Germline assignment: CDR1 SGHNT and CDR2 YYREEE (reference sequence). This CDR3 contains 18 residues. This CDR3 is CASSLALVGGHSGNTIYF. Written as DNA, the CDR3 is TGTGCCAGCAGCTTGGCGCTCGTTGGGGGACACTCTGGAAACACCATATATTTT.

This clone was found a few times. V is TRBV6-1 and J is TRBJ2-5, with TRBD1 identical over 11 bases. After removal of 4 bases from V and 6 bases from J, the junction contained 1 base not matched to a gene. The CDR3 is 13 amino acids. Germline CDR1 is MNHNS and CDR2 is SASEGT. In DNA, the CDR3 is TGTGCCAGCAGTGGGGACAGGGGGAAGACCCAGTACTTC. It yields the protein CASSGDRGKTQYF.

This chain joins TRBV4-1 and TRBJ1-5, with a tentative D call TRBD1 (5 bases). The CDR3 extends over 16 amino acids. The germline V gene encodes CDR1 MGHRA and CDR2 YSYEKL. V dropped 4 bases and J dropped 6 bases, with 19 bases sitting between them. CDR3 sequence (DNA): TGCGCCAGCAGCCCTCTTATTGACAGCCGTAGTCAGCCCCAGCATTTT. Amino acid sequence: CASSPLIDSRSQPQHF.

The chain has TRBV2 and TRBJ2-5; no reliable D call. V lost 6 bases and J 4 bases, leaving 18 bases between the germline ends. Germline CDR1 is SNHLY and CDR2 is FYNNEI. The CDR3 spans 15 residues. Here the CDR3 reads CASSRWVGKGETQYF. In nucleotides, the CDR3 is TGTGCCAGCAGCCGTTGGGTAGGGAAGGGAGAGACCCAGTACTTC.

V usage is TRBV19 and J usage is TRBJ1-2; D unresolved. Trimming left V 3 bases short and J 2 bases short, with 10 bases between. The germline CDR1 and CDR2 sequences are LNHDA and SQIVND (reference sequence). This CDR3 comprises 14 residues. The CDR3 DNA reads as TGTGCCAGTAGTATCGACCATCGGAACTATGGCTACACCTTC. As protein: CASSIDHRNYGYTF.

This clone was recorded once. The genes are TRBV7-6 and TRBJ2-3; D remains unclear. Looked up from germline, CDR1 is SGHVS and CDR2 is FNYEAQ. The CDR3 loop spans 18 amino acids. V gave up 5 bases and J gave up 0 bases, with 21 bases separating them. The CDR3 region is CASSPYPGPALSTDTQYF. CDR3 bases: TGTGCCAGCAGCCCTTATCCTGGACCTGCCCTTAGCACAGATACGCAGTATTTT.

The chain is built from TRBV19 and TRBJ1-1; D ambiguous. Trimming shortened V by 7 bases and J by 4 bases, and 7 bases separated the two germline ends. The germline gives CDR1 LNHDA, CDR2 SQIVND (reference sequence). The CDR3 is 11 amino acids. The CDR3: CASTGFTEAFF. The CDR3 DNA sequence: TGTGCCAGTACGGGGTTCACTGAAGCTTTCTTT.